This T cell receptor beta chain was retrieved from a study of cytomegalovirus exposure and HLA in healthy donors. Study-wide background: Roughly 80 million unique TCRs from HLA-typed donors were held in an early data release. Findings and caveats of the study: Roughly even sequencing depth across donors was the assumption behind the presence/absence analyses.

This clone was found once. What it recognizes is unknown. The V gene's germline CDR1 is LGHNA and CDR2 YNFKEQ. This CDR3 comprises 17 residues. V lost 0 bases and J lost 5; bases outside the gene matches: 6. In the PCR, 60 Vbeta and 13 Jbeta primers were used. Generated by immunoSEQ multiplex PCR, the TCRdb table keeps only in-frame clones and is missing some. The table lists about 200,000 clones, around 77% of them singletons. V gene TRBV4-2 combines with J gene TRBJ2-3; 12 bases are shared with TRBD2. The TCR sequence derives from a man aged 25 to 45 in good health and CMV-seronegative. Material: PBMCs. The CDR3 region is CASSQDPLTSGRDTQYF. The CDR3, as DNA: TGTGCCAGCAGCCAAGATCCATTGACTAGCGGGAGAGATACGCAGTATTTT.